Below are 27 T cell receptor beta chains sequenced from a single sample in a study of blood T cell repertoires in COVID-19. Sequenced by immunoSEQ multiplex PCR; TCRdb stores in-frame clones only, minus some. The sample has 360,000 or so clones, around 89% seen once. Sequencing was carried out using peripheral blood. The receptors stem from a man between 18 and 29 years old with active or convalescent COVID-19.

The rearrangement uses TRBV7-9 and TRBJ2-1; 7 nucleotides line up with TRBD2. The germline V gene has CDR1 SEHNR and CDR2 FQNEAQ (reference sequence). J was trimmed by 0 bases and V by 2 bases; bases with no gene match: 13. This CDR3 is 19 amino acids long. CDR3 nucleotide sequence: TGTGCCAGCAGCTTATCGAGGGCGGGAGTTACCCTCTCCTACAATGAGCAGTTCTTC. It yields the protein CASSLSRAGVTLSYNEQFF.

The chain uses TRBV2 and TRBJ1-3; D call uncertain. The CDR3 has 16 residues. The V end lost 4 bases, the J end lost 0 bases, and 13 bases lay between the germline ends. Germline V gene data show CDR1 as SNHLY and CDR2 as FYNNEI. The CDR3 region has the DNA TGTGCCAGCAGTGTGGCAGGCTCGCCCTCTGGAAACACCATATATTTT. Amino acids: CASSVAGSPSGNTIYF.

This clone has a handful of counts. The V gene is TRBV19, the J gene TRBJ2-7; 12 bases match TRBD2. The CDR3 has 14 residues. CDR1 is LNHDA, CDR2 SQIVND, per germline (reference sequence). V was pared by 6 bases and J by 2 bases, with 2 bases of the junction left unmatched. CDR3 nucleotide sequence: TGTGCCAGTAGGAGACTAGCGGGAGCCTACGAGCAGTACTTC. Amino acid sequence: CASRRLAGAYEQYF.

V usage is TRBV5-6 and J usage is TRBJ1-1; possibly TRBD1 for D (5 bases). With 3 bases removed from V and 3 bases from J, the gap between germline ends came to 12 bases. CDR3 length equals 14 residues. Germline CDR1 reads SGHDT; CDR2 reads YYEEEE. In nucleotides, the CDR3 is TGTGCCAGCAGCTGGGGGGTGTTGGACACTGAAGCTTTCTTT. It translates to CASSWGVLDTEAFF.

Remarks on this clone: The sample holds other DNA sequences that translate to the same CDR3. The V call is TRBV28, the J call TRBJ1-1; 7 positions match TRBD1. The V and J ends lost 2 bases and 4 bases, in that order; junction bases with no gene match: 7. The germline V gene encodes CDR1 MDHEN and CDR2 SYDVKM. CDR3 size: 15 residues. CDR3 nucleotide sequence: TGTGCCAGCAGTTTAAGCCTAACAGGGGTCACTGAAGCTTTCTTT. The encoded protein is CASSLSLTGVTEAFF.

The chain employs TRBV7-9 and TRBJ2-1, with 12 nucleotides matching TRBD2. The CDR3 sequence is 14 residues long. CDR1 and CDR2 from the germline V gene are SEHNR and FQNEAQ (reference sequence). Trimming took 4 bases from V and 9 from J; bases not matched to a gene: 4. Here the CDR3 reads CASSWTSGEAEQFF. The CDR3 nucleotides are TGTGCCAGCAGCTGGACTAGCGGGGAAGCTGAGCAGTTCTTC.

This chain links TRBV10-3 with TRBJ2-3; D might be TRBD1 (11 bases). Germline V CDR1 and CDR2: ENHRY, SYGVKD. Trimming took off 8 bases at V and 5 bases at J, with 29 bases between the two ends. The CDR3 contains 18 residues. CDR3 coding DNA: TGTGCCATCGGGAGGACAGGGGGCGCTAGCGGGGGTAGAGATACGCAGTATTTT. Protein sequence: CAIGRTGGASGGRDTQYF.

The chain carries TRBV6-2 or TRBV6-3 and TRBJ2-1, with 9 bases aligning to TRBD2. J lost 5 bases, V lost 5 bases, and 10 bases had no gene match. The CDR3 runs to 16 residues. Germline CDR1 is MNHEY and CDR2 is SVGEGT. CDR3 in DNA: TGTGCCAGCAGTCGCTCCCAGCGGGGGGCTAACAATGAGCAGTTCTTC. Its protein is CASSRSQRGANNEQFF.

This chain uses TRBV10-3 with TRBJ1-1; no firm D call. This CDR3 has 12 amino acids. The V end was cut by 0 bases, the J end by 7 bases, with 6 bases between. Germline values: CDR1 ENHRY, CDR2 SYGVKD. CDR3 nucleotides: TGTGCCATCAGTGAGTCTGGAGGTGAAGCTTTCTTT. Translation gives CAISESGGEAFF.

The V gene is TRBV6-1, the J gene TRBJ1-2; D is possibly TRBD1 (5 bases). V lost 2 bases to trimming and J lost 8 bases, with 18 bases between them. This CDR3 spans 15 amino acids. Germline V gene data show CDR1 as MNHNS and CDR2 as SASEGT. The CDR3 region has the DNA TGTGCCAGCAGTGAAAGTGTCACAGGACATTCGGGCTACACCTTC. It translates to CASSESVTGHSGYTF.

CDR3 DNA sequence: TGCGCCAGCAGCTTGAGCGGGAACTACAATGAGCAGTTCTTC. Residues: CASSLSGNYNEQFF. The rearrangement joins TRBV5-1 to TRBJ2-1; 7 bases line up with TRBD2. Germline V gives CDR1 SGHRS, CDR2 YFSETQ. The CDR3 length is 14 residues. J gave up 3 bases and V 1 base, and 1 base lay outside the gene matches. Full variable domain (remainder filled in from reference TRBV5-1 and TRBJ2-1): KAGVTQTPRYLIKTRGQQVTLSCSPISGHRSVSWYQQTPGQGLQFLFEYFSETQRNKGNFPGRFSGRQFSNSRSEMNVSTLELGDSALYLCASSLSGNYNEQFFGPGTRLTVL.

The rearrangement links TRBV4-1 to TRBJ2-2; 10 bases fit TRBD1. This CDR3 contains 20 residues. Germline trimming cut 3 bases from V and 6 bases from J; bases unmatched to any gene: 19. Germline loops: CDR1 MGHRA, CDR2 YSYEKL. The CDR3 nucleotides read TGCGCCAGCAGCCACCGAACCGGGACAGGGGTTGTTGTGGGTTCCGGGGAGCTGTTTTTT. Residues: CASSHRTGTGVVVGSGELFF.

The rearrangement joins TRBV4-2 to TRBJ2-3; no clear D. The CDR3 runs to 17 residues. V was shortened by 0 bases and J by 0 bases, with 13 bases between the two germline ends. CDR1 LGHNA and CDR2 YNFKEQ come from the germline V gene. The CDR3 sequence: CASSQERLVTSTDTQYF. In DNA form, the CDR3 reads TGTGCCAGCAGCCAAGAGCGGCTAGTAACTAGCACAGATACGCAGTATTTT.

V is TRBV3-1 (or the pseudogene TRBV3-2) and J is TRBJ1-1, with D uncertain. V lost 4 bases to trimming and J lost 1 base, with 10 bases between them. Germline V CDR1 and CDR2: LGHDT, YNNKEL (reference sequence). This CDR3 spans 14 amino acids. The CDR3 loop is CASSLTGENTEAFF. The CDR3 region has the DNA TGTGCCAGCAGCCTCACCGGAGAGAACACTGAAGCTTTCTTT.

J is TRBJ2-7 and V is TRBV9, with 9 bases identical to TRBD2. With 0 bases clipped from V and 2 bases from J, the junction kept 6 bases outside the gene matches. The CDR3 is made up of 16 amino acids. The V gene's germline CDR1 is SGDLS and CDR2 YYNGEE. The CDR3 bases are TGTGCCAGCAGCGTAGCGGCCAGCGGGGGGACCTACGAGCAGTACTTC. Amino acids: CASSVAASGGTYEQYF.

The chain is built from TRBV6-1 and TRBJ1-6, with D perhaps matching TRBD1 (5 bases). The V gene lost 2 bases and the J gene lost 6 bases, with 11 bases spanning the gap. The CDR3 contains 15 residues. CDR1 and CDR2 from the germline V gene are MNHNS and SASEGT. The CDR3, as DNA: TGTGCCAGCAGTGAATTGGGGGGAAGTAATTCACCCCTCCACTTT. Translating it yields CASSELGGSNSPLHF.

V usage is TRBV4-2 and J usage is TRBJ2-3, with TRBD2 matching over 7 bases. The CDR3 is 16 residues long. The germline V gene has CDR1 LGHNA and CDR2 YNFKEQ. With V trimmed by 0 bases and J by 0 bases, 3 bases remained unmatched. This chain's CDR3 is CASSQEERGSTDTQYF. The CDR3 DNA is TGTGCCAGCAGCCAAGAGGAGCGGGGAAGCACAGATACGCAGTATTTT.

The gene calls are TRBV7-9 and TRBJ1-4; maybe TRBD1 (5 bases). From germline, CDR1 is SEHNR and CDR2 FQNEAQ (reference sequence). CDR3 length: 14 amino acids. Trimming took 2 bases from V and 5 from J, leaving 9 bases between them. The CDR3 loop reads CASSLRRGNEKLFF. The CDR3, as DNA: TGTGCCAGCAGCTTACGGCGGGGGAATGAAAAACTGTTTTTT. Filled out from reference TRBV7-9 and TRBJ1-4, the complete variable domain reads DTGVSQNPRHKITKRGQNVTFRCDPISEHNRLYWYRQTLGQGPEFLTYFQNEAQLEKSRLLSDRFSAERPKGSFSTLEIQRTEQGDSAMYLCASSLRRGNEKLFFGSGTQLSVL.

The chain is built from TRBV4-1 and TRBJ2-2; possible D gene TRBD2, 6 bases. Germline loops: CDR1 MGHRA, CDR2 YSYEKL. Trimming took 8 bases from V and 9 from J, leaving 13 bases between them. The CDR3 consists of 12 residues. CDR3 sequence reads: CASRAGGRELFF. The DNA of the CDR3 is TGCGCCAGCCGTGCAGGAGGGAGGGAGCTGTTTTTT.

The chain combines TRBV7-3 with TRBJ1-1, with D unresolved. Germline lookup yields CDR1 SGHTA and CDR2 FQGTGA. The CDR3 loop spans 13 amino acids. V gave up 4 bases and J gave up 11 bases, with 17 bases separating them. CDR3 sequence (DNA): TGTGCCAGCAGCTCCCGTCTCACCCAGTGGGCTTTCTTT. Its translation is CASSSRLTQWAFF.

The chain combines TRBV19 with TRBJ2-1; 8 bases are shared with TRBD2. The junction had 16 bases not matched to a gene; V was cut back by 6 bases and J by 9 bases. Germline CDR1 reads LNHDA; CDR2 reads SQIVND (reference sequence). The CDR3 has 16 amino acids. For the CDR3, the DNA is TGTGCCAGTAGGGTAAGACTAGCGAGTAGAGCCTTTGAGCAGTTCTTC. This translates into CASRVRLASRAFEQFF.

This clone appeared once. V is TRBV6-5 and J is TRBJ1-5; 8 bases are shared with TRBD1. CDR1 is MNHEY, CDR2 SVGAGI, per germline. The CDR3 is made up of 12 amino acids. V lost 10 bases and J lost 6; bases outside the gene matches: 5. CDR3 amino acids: CATDDRGQPQHF. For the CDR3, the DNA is TGTGCCACCGACGACAGGGGTCAGCCCCAGCATTTT.

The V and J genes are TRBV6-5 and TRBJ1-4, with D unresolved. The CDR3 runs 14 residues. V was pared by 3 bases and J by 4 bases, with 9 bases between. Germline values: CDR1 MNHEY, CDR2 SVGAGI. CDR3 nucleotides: TGTGCCAGCAGTTATGGGCAGCTTAATGAAAAACTGTTTTTT. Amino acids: CASSYGQLNEKLFF.

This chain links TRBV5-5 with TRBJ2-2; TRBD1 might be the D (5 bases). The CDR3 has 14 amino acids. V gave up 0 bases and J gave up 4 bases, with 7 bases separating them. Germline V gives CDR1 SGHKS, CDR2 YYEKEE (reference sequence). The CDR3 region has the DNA TGTGCCAGCAGCTTGGGCAGGGCCACCGGGGAGCTGTTTTTT. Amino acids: CASSLGRATGELFF.

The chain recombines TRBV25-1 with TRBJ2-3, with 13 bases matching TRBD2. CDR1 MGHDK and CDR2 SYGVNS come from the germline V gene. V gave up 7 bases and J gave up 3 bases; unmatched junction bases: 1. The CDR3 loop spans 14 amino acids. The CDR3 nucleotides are TGTGCCAGCACGGGACTAGCGGGGACAGATACGCAGTATTTT. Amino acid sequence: CASTGLAGTDTQYF.

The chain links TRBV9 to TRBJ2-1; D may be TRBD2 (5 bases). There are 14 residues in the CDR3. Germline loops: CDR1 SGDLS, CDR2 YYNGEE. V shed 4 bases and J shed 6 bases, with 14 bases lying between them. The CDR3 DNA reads TGTGCCAGCAGCCCCCGGGAATTCGGCAATGAGCAGTTCTTC. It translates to CASSPREFGNEQFF.

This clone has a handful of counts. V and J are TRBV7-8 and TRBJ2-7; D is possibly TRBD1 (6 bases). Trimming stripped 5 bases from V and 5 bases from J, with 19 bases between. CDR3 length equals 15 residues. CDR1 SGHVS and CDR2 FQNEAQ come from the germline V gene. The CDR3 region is CASSRNQGLGDEQYF. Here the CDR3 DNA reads TGTGCCAGCAGCCGAAACCAGGGGCTCGGCGACGAGCAGTACTTC.